This is a list of T cell receptor beta chains from one sample in a study of OX40 agonist ivuxolimab in advanced cancers. The assay was immunoSEQ multiplex PCR, and TCRdb's table has in-frame clones only and misses some. The table includes about 120,000 clones, roughly nine tenths detected once. The sample here was CD4+ or CD8+ T cells sorted from blood, taken in a trial of the OX40 agonist ivuxolimab. The source is an adult with an advanced solid tumor such as melanoma, head and neck, liver or kidney cancer. CDR3s include the opening cysteine and the closing phenylalanine or tryptophan. Each record gives: CDR3 protein, V gene, CDR3 length.

CDR3: CAWSLGDRETQYF; V: TRBV30; length: 13
CDR3: CASSLVDLGNQPQHF; V: TRBV7-8; length: 15
CDR3: CASSFEAVVAFF; V: TRBV28; length: 12
CDR3: CATGPREDTGELFF; V: TRBV6-5; length: 14
CDR3: CAISESPGRIGYTF; V: TRBV10-3; length: 14
CDR3: CASRLYRDEETQYF; V: TRBV16; length: 14
CDR3: CASSVVGRGTDTQYF; V: TRBV9; length: 15
CDR3: CASSPSGLETQYF; V: TRBV28; length: 13
CDR3: CAWSVTGADTQYF; V: TRBV30; length: 13
CDR3: CASSSRVSYNEQFF; V: TRBV7-2; length: 14
CDR3: CASSPLSRTQYF; V: TRBV28; length: 12
CDR3: CASSFAGGPTGGELFF; V: TRBV5-1; length: 16
CDR3: CASSGTGLNTEAFF; V: TRBV5-1; length: 14
CDR3: CASSPGTAETQYF; V: TRBV19; length: 13
CDR3: CASSPIRNTEAFF; V: TRBV7-9; length: 13
CDR3: CASSPRGDYNEQFF; V: TRBV18; length: 14
CDR3: CASSQSEGASDQPQHF; V: TRBV23-1; length: 16
CDR3: CAGQSSGNTIYF; V: TRBV28; length: 12
CDR3: CASFTGTATFNYGYTF; V: TRBV28; length: 16
CDR3: CASSPGLRGEQYF; V: TRBV7-2; length: 13
CDR3: CASSSRGGINEQFF; V: TRBV6-5; length: 14
CDR3: CSVVSSGNTIYF; V: TRBV29-1; length: 12
CDR3: CASSRPQRKIRGAFF; V: TRBV11-2; length: 15
CDR3: CASSSLSGGALNEQFF; V: TRBV11-2; length: 16
CDR3: CASSEASSYNSPLHF; V: TRBV19; length: 15
CDR3: CASSEASFYEQYF; V: TRBV25-1; length: 13
CDR3: CASRPAGTGLNEQYF; V: TRBV28; length: 15
CDR3: CAARSTEAFF; V: TRBV29-1; length: 10
CDR3: CASSLSGAGETQYF; V: TRBV27; length: 14
CDR3: CASSVSGGQGGETQYF; V: TRBV9; length: 16
CDR3: CASSPRDRGYGYTF; V: TRBV6-1; length: 14
CDR3: CASSYSGQQQETQYF; V: TRBV6-5; length: 15
CDR3: CASSQVIRDRGPDTQYF; V: TRBV4-3; length: 17
CDR3: CSVEISSNQPQHF; V: TRBV29-1; length: 13
CDR3: CASSVAGVGRTDTQYF; V: TRBV9; length: 16
CDR3: CASSLQGHNSPLHF; V: TRBV5-1; length: 14
CDR3: CASSITGGLYNEQFF; V: TRBV19; length: 15
CDR3: CASSDRGAGNEKLFF; V: TRBV6-7; length: 15
CDR3: CASSPMGEKLFF; V: TRBV7-2; length: 12
CDR3: CASSSQGPLNNEQFF; V: TRBV5-6; length: 15